These 12 T cell receptor beta chains came from one sample sequenced in a study of blood T cell repertoires in COVID-19. Assay: immunoSEQ multiplex PCR; the TCRdb copy retains only in-frame clones and omits some. This table holds about 390,000 clones, around 87% found once. The sample was peripheral blood. The source of these receptors is a woman aged 60 to 75 with COVID-19, enrolled during active disease.

The chain uses TRBV5-1 and TRBJ1-1; D might be TRBD1 (6 bases). This CDR3 spans 18 amino acids. V lost 0 bases and J lost 0, with 18 bases in between. Per germline, CDR1 SGHRS and CDR2 YFSETQ. CDR3 bases: TGCGCCAGCAGCTTGGCCCTCGGACAGATCCCTATGAACACTGAAGCTTTCTTT. Residues: CASSLALGQIPMNTEAFF. Combining the CDR3 with reference TRBV5-1 and TRBJ1-1 gives the whole variable domain KAGVTQTPRYLIKTRGQQVTLSCSPISGHRSVSWYQQTPGQGLQFLFEYFSETQRNKGNFPGRFSGRQFSNSRSEMNVSTLELGDSALYLCASSLALGQIPMNTEAFFGQGTRLTVV.

This clone occurred once. The chain recombines TRBV5-1 with TRBJ2-5; D gene uncertain. The CDR3 extends over 15 amino acids. Germline values: CDR1 SGHRS, CDR2 YFSETQ. V dropped 0 bases and J dropped 2 bases, with 11 bases sitting between them. CDR3 in amino acids: CASSLGQVGQETQYF. Here the CDR3 DNA reads TGCGCCAGCAGCTTGGGTCAGGTTGGTCAAGAGACCCAGTACTTC.

This chain joins TRBV5-1 and TRBJ2-5, with 11 bases that match TRBD2. After removal of 2 bases from V and 5 bases from J, the junction contained 11 bases not matched to a gene. The CDR3 runs 17 residues. CDR1 SGHRS and CDR2 YFSETQ come from the germline V gene. The CDR3 protein is CASSFAPGLAAVETQYF. In nucleotides, the CDR3 is TGCGCCAGCAGCTTTGCCCCGGGACTAGCGGCGGTGGAGACCCAGTACTTC.

CDR3 nucleotide sequence: TGTGCCAGCAGCTATAAGCCGGGACAGGGTTATAGCAATCAGCCCCAGCATTTT. It yields the protein CASSYKPGQGYSNQPQHF. The J gene is TRBJ1-5, the V gene TRBV2, with TRBD1 matching over 9 bases. V was clipped by 6 bases and J by 0 bases; unmatched bases: 12. The CDR3 has 18 residues. CDR1 and CDR2 (germline): SNHLY, FYNNEI.

The gene calls are TRBV29-1 and TRBJ2-3, with TRBD2 identical over 12 bases. Germline V CDR1 and CDR2: SQVTM, ANQGSEA. This CDR3 spans 15 amino acids. The ends lost 4 bases at V and 5 bases at J; junction bases unmatched: 7. CDR3 residues: CSVVLAGGVIDTQYF. CDR3 nucleotides: TGCAGCGTTGTACTAGCGGGGGGTGTAATAGATACGCAGTATTTT.

The table lists this clone with a few counts. The rearrangement joins TRBV19 to TRBJ1-5; D possibly corresponds to TRBD1 (6 bases). The CDR3 covers 15 residues. Germline V CDR1 and CDR2: LNHDA, SQIVND (reference sequence). Trimming cost V 7 bases and J 2 bases, with 15 bases left between them. The CDR3 DNA is TGTGCCAGTACCCCAGGGGATTCCCGCAATCAGCCCCAGCATTTT. It codes for CASTPGDSRNQPQHF.

This clone was seen only a few times. This chain uses TRBV9 with TRBJ1-1; D gene unclear. The CDR3 consists of 13 residues. Per germline, CDR1 SGDLS and CDR2 YYNGEE. Trimming took 0 bases from V and 0 from J, leaving 3 bases between them. This CDR3 is CASSVVMNTEAFF. The CDR3 region has the DNA TGTGCCAGCAGCGTAGTCATGAACACTGAAGCTTTCTTT.

Points on this clone: The sample holds other DNA sequences that translate to the same CDR3. CDR3 region: CASRGTSSYNEQFF. The CDR3 bases are TGTGCCAGCAGAGGGACTAGCTCCTACAATGAGCAGTTCTTC. V and J are TRBV25-1 and TRBJ2-1; 8 bases are shared with TRBD2. Germline values: CDR1 MGHDK, CDR2 SYGVNS. The CDR3 runs 14 residues. V lost 6 bases and J lost 0; bases outside the gene matches: 1.

This clone appeared a single time. This chain links TRBV7-2 with TRBJ2-3; tentatively, D is TRBD2 (6 bases). The V gene lost 2 bases and the J gene lost 3 bases, with 12 bases spanning the gap. Per the germline V gene, CDR1 is SGHTA and CDR2 is FQGNSA. The CDR3 loop spans 15 amino acids. Here the CDR3 reads CASSLFAAGTDTQYF. The CDR3 region has the DNA TGTGCCAGCAGCTTATTTGCGGCGGGGACAGATACGCAGTATTTT.

The CDR3 coding sequence is TGCAGCGTTGGACGGCGAGGCTACGAGCAGTACTTC. It encodes CSVGRRGYEQYF. J is TRBJ2-7 and V is TRBV29-1; D gene unclear. Trimming took off 4 bases at V and 3 bases at J, with 10 bases between the two ends. Germline V gene data show CDR1 as SQVTM and CDR2 as ANQGSEA. The CDR3 totals 12 residues.

This clone was found once. The chain carries TRBV2 and TRBJ1-5, with TRBD1 as a possible D gene (5 bases). The ends were cut back, 5 bases at V and 0 bases at J, with 14 bases in the middle. The CDR3 is 16 amino acids. CDR1 SNHLY and CDR2 FYNNEI come from the germline V gene. For the CDR3, the DNA is TGTGCCAGCAGTTATAGTCGGGGACTTAGCAATCAGCCCCAGCATTTT. The encoded protein is CASSYSRGLSNQPQHF.

The chain employs TRBV10-3 and TRBJ2-5; tentatively, D is TRBD1 (6 bases). The germline V and J ends were trimmed by 10 bases and 1 base, with 19 bases remaining between them. Germline CDR1 and CDR2: ENHRY and SYGVKD. There are 15 residues in the CDR3. CDR3: CATSWGTLIQETQYF. The CDR3 coding sequence is TGTGCCACGAGTTGGGGGACACTTATCCAAGAGACCCAGTACTTC.